Each of the 25 T cell receptor beta chains below was sequenced from the same sample in a study of blood T cell repertoires in COVID-19. Clones were sequenced by immunoSEQ multiplex PCR, and TCRdb holds only the in-frame ones, with some missing. The data hold approximately 70,000 clones, with 75% to 90% observed a single time. Sequenced sample: peripheral blood. The receptors derive from a woman older than 75 with active COVID-19.

V usage is TRBV10-3 and J usage is TRBJ1-1, with no clear D. Germline assignment: CDR1 ENHRY and CDR2 SYGVKD. There are 14 residues in the CDR3. V was cut by 4 bases and J by 5 bases, with 14 bases left in between. CDR3: CAISVDPGRTEAFF. In DNA form, the CDR3 reads TGTGCCATCAGTGTTGATCCGGGGAGGACTGAAGCTTTCTTT.

This clone was counted once. This sequence joins TRBV27 and TRBJ1-3; D gene uncertain. The germline CDR1 and CDR2 sequences are MNHEY and SMNVEV (reference sequence). The CDR3 consists of 15 residues. The V gene lost 5 bases and the J gene lost 0 bases, with 11 bases spanning the gap. CDR3 amino acids: CASSLRYRSGNTIYF. The CDR3 DNA reads as TGTGCCAGCAGTCTCCGGTATCGCTCTGGAAACACCATATATTTT.

This chain connects TRBV30 to TRBJ2-3, with D uncertain. The CDR3 extends over 13 amino acids. V lost 1 base, J lost 3 bases, and 8 bases lay in between. The germline gives CDR1 GTSNPN, CDR2 SVGIG (reference sequence). CDR3 sequence (DNA): TGTGCCTGGAGTGGAGTGACTACAGATACGCAGTATTTT. It yields the protein CAWSGVTTDTQYF.

V usage is TRBV3-1 (or the pseudogene TRBV3-2) and J usage is TRBJ1-4; 7 bases align to TRBD1. The V and J ends lost 0 bases and 4 bases, in that order; junction bases with no gene match: 2. CDR1 LGHDT and CDR2 YNNKEL come from the germline V gene (reference sequence). The CDR3 totals 15 residues. The DNA for the CDR3 is TGTGCCAGCAGCCAAGAAGCAGGGGGTAATGAAAAACTGTTTTTT. It specifies CASSQEAGGNEKLFF.

The chain employs TRBV14 and TRBJ2-6; D perhaps matches TRBD2 (5 bases). V dropped 1 base and J dropped 4 bases, with 11 bases sitting between them. This CDR3 contains 16 residues. CDR1 SGHDN and CDR2 FVKESK come from the germline V gene. CDR3 protein: CASSQVTGRGANVLTF. In DNA, the CDR3 is TGTGCCAGCAGCCAAGTCACGGGGAGAGGGGCCAACGTCCTGACTTTC.

In nucleotides, the CDR3 is TGTGCCAGCTCACCACCGGGACAGCGCACAGATACGCAGTATTTT. Its protein is CASSPPGQRTDTQYF. The gene calls are TRBV18 and TRBJ2-3, with 7 nucleotides matching TRBD1. This CDR3 contains 15 residues. J lost 1 base, V lost 0 bases, and 1 base had no gene match. Germline V gene data show CDR1 as KGHSH and CDR2 as LQKENI. Using reference TRBV18 and TRBJ2-3 for the parts outside the CDR3, the full variable domain is NAGVMQNPRHLVRRRGQEARLRCSPMKGHSHVYWYRQLPEEGLKFMVYLQKENIIDESGMPKERFSAEFPKEGPSILRIQQVVRGDSAAYFCASSPPGQRTDTQYFGPGTRLTVL.

In its sample, this clone was seen once. The rearrangement links TRBV5-4 to TRBJ2-2; 12 bases match TRBD2. This CDR3 comprises 16 residues. Germline loops: CDR1 SGHNT, CDR2 YYREEE (reference sequence). The V and J ends lost 4 bases and 0 bases, in that order; junction bases with no gene match: 1. CDR3 nucleotides: TGTGCCAGCAGCACTAGCGGGAGGCCGAACACCGGGGAGCTGTTTTTT. This sequence encodes CASSTSGRPNTGELFF.

This chain uses TRBV28 with TRBJ2-1, with 7 positions matching TRBD2. J was trimmed by 9 bases and V by 10 bases; bases with no gene match: 15. Germline V gives CDR1 MDHEN, CDR2 SYDVKM. The CDR3 loop spans 14 amino acids. This chain's CDR3 is CATKGLGRYVEQFF. For the CDR3, the DNA is TGTGCCACCAAAGGACTAGGTCGGTACGTTGAGCAGTTCTTC.

V gene TRBV28 combines with J gene TRBJ1-5; possibly TRBD1 for D (5 bases). Trimming took off 7 bases at V and 7 bases at J, with 11 bases between the two ends. There are 12 residues in the CDR3. Germline V CDR1 and CDR2: MDHEN, SYDVKM. In nucleotides, the CDR3 is TGTGCCAGCAACCTACAGGAGCAGCCCCAGCATTTT. Its protein product is CASNLQEQPQHF. The full variable domain, completed using reference TRBV28 and TRBJ1-5, is DVKVTQSSRYLVKRTGEKVFLECVQDMDHENMFWYRQDPGLGLRLIYFSYDVKMKEKGDIPEGYSVSREKKERFSLILESASTNQTSMYLCASNLQEQPQHFGDGTRLSIL.

The chain is built from TRBV14 and TRBJ2-5; weak D call: TRBD1 (6 bases). The germline V and J ends were trimmed by 3 bases and 3 bases, with 17 bases remaining between them. Germline CDR1 and CDR2: SGHDN and FVKESK. The CDR3 is made up of 16 amino acids. The CDR3 DNA sequence: TGTGCCAGCAGCCATCCCTCCGGGACAATGAAAGAGACCCAGTACTTC. Its protein is CASSHPSGTMKETQYF.

V is TRBV19 and J is TRBJ2-3; no clear D. The CDR3 length is 14 residues. Germline lookup yields CDR1 LNHDA and CDR2 SQIVND (reference sequence). V dropped 6 bases and J dropped 2 bases, with 12 bases sitting between them. DNA for the CDR3: TGTGCCAGTAGGCCCTCACCAGACACAGATACGCAGTATTTT. Amino acids: CASRPSPDTDTQYF.

The CDR3 DNA follows: TGTGCCAGCAGCCCTACCGGACTCGACGAGCAGTACTTC. This sequence encodes CASSPTGLDEQYF. The rearrangement links TRBV9 to TRBJ2-7, with a weak D call TRBD2 (5 bases). The CDR3 extends over 13 amino acids. V was clipped by 4 bases and J by 5 bases, with 13 bases between them. CDR1 and CDR2 (germline): SGDLS, YYNGEE.

The table lists this clone with a few counts. CDR3 DNA sequence: TGTGCCAGCAATTACAGGGCTGGGGAGCTGTTTTTT. As protein: CASNYRAGELFF. This chain links TRBV2 with TRBJ2-2, with D perhaps matching TRBD1 (6 bases). V was shortened by 7 bases and J by 8 bases, with 11 bases between the two germline ends. Germline V CDR1 and CDR2: SNHLY, FYNNEI. This CDR3 comprises 12 residues.

This clone has only one observation. The V gene is TRBV25-1, the J gene TRBJ2-7; 9 nucleotides agree with TRBD2. Trimming at V came to 3 bases and at J to 0 bases, leaving 3 bases not matched to a gene. Germline V CDR1 and CDR2: MGHDK, SYGVNS. This CDR3 is 15 amino acids long. The CDR3 DNA reads as TGTGCCAGCAGTGAGATTAGCGGGAGCTCCTACGAGCAGTACTTC. It yields the protein CASSEISGSSYEQYF.

The chain has TRBV7-6 and TRBJ1-1, with no clear D. Between the trimmed V and J ends, which lost 1 base and 4 bases, there was a span of 16 bases. The CDR3 is made up of 16 amino acids. The V gene's germline CDR1 is SGHVS and CDR2 FNYEAQ. The CDR3 coding sequence is TGTGCCAGCAGCTTAGGTGCAGGTGGATCAAGCACTGAAGCTTTCTTT. It specifies CASSLGAGGSSTEAFF.

This chain joins TRBV19 and TRBJ2-7; perhaps TRBD2 as D (5 bases). V lost 4 bases and J 6 bases, leaving 16 bases between the germline ends. Germline lookup yields CDR1 LNHDA and CDR2 SQIVND (reference sequence). The length of the CDR3 is 14 residues. The DNA for the CDR3 is TGTGCCAGTAGTAGGAATGGGGTCCGGGGCGAGCAGTACTTC. It is translated as CASSRNGVRGEQYF. The variable domain in full, completed from reference TRBV19 and TRBJ2-7, reads DGGITQSPKYLFRKEGQNVTLSCEQNLNHDAMYWYRQDPGQGLRLIYYSQIVNDFQKGDIAEGYSVSREKKESFPLTVTSAQKNPTAFYLCASSRNGVRGEQYFGPGTRLTVT.

The V call is TRBV5-1, the J call TRBJ2-7; TRBD2 might be the D (5 bases). V lost 2 bases and J lost 2, with 14 bases in between. This CDR3 spans 15 amino acids. The V gene's germline CDR1 is SGHRS and CDR2 YFSETQ. CDR3 residues: CASSLEGSGPYEQYF. In DNA, the CDR3 is TGCGCCAGCAGCTTAGAGGGAAGCGGTCCCTACGAGCAGTACTTC.

The chain combines TRBV14 with TRBJ1-1, with TRBD1 as a possible D gene (5 bases). CDR3 length: 13 amino acids. Germline lookup yields CDR1 SGHDN and CDR2 FVKESK. V was pared by 4 bases and J by 1 base, with 7 bases between. The CDR3 sequence is CASSLQANTEAFF. The CDR3 DNA sequence: TGTGCCAGCAGCCTACAGGCGAACACTGAAGCTTTCTTT.

The V call is TRBV9, the J call TRBJ2-1; D is perhaps TRBD1 (6 bases). The CDR3 has 15 amino acids. CDR1 and CDR2 (germline): SGDLS, YYNGEE. Trimming left V 4 bases short and J 1 base short, with 12 bases between. CDR3 sequence reads: CASSLRDNSYNEQFF. Here the CDR3 DNA reads TGTGCCAGCAGCCTACGGGACAATTCCTACAATGAGCAGTTCTTC.

This sequence joins TRBV7-2 and TRBJ2-7; TRBD2 is a possible D gene (5 bases). The CDR3 is 13 amino acids. In germline, CDR1 is SGHTA, CDR2 FQGNSA. The germline V and J ends were trimmed by 4 bases and 4 bases, with 11 bases remaining between them. The CDR3 here is CASSSGSSYEQYF. The DNA of the CDR3 is TGTGCCAGCAGCTCGGGGTCAAGTTACGAGCAGTACTTC.

The V and J genes are TRBV19 and TRBJ2-6, with 8 positions matching TRBD1. V trimming: 3 bases; J trimming: 3 bases; junction bases outside the gene matches: 7. This CDR3 has 17 residues. Germline CDR1 and CDR2: LNHDA and SQIVND (reference sequence). The CDR3 DNA reads TGTGCCAGTAGTATCGACAGGGGAATTGGTGGGGCCAACGTCCTGACTTTC. It specifies CASSIDRGIGGANVLTF.

CDR3 loop: CASSPAGGRPNYGYTF. DNA for the CDR3: TGTGCCAGCAGCCCCGCCGGGGGGCGCCCTAACTATGGCTACACCTTC. The J gene is TRBJ1-2, the V gene TRBV7-2; perhaps TRBD1 as D (6 bases). The CDR3 extends over 16 amino acids. Germline lookup yields CDR1 SGHTA and CDR2 FQGNSA. V lost 5 bases to trimming and J lost 0 bases, with 16 bases between them.

The chain recombines TRBV7-3 with TRBJ1-1; 9 bases line up with TRBD1. Trimming removed 1 base from V and 7 bases from J; junction bases left unmatched: 1. The germline V gene has CDR1 SGHTA and CDR2 FQGTGA. This CDR3 is 13 amino acids long. In nucleotides, the CDR3 is TGTGCCAGCAGCTTAAGACAGGGGGGTGAAGCTTTCTTT. Its translation is CASSLRQGGEAFF.

The chain links TRBV3-1 (or the pseudogene TRBV3-2) to TRBJ2-7, with 7 bases fitting TRBD2. CDR1 LGHDT and CDR2 YNNKEL come from the germline V gene (reference sequence). Trimming took 3 bases from V and 6 from J; bases not matched to a gene: 8. This CDR3 has 14 amino acids. The CDR3 loop is CASSHGGGPSEQYF. DNA of the CDR3: TGTGCCAGCAGCCACGGGGGAGGGCCCTCCGAGCAGTACTTC.

This chain links TRBV7-2 with TRBJ2-3, with unresolved D. The germline V and J ends were trimmed by 4 bases and 0 bases, with 11 bases remaining between them. The CDR3 loop spans 15 amino acids. The germline CDR1 and CDR2 sequences are SGHTA and FQGNSA. The CDR3 coding sequence is TGTGCCAGCAGCTACCCAACTCCTAGCACAGATACGCAGTATTTT. This sequence encodes CASSYPTPSTDTQYF.